This T cell receptor beta chain was profiled in a study of CD8 T cells in Susac syndrome. Study-level findings and limits: It was in TEMRA cells and active patients that Susac CD8+ clonal expansion peaked.

CD8+ and CD4+ blood T cells underwent TCR beta sequencing. For this clonotype: Its antigen is currently unknown.

An input of about 0.5 to 1 ug of RNA was subjected to reverse transcription using random hexamers. Amplification of TCR beta CDR3 used immunoSEQ multiplex PCR across 54 Vbeta and 13 Jbeta. MiXCR, applied by TCRdb to the immunoSEQ multiplex PCR reads, yields one record per CDR3 protein. Altogether under 85,000 distinct CDR3 sequences are present, around 93% being singletons, with the ten largest covering around 0.45%. CDR1 is SGHTA, CDR2 FQGTGA, per germline. The CDR3 runs 13 residues. The ends were cut back, 6 bases at V and 2 bases at J, with 9 bases in the middle. This TCR came from a human donor with Susac syndrome. V usage is TRBV7-3 and J usage is TRBJ2-3; no clear D. Sequenced: CD8+ T cells from PBMCs. The CDR3 sequence: CASRESYTDTQYF. The CDR3 region has the DNA TGTGCCAGCAGGGAGAGTTACACAGATACGCAGTATTTT.